These 6 T cell receptor beta chains were sequenced from one sample in a study of shared clonotypes between healthy human individuals. The table came from immunoSEQ multiplex PCR; TCRdb's copy has only in-frame clones and leaves some out. The sample holds some 2,000,000 clones, over 85% seen once. Sequencing was done on a sample of naive CD4+ T cells sorted from blood. Subset: CD45RA+ positively selected. Receptors originate from a young man in good health.

The J gene is TRBJ1-4, the V gene TRBV30; D gene unclear. This CDR3 spans 21 amino acids. CDR1 and CDR2 from the germline V gene are GTSNPN and SVGIG (reference sequence). The V gene lost 4 bases and the J gene lost 0 bases, with 30 bases spanning the gap. CDR3 nucleotide sequence: TGTGCCTGGACCCTTTGGGGAATCGGAAGGGCGATGGGTGCAACTAATGAAAAACTGTTTTTT. It translates to CAWTLWGIGRAMGATNEKLFF.

A single count supports this clone. The rearrangement uses TRBV30 and TRBJ2-4; D gene unclear. Trimming took off 3 bases at V and 0 bases at J, with 15 bases between the two ends. Germline V gene data show CDR1 as GTSNPN and CDR2 as SVGIG (reference sequence). This CDR3 region has 16 residues. The CDR3 DNA sequence: TGTGCCTGGAGACGTCCCGACGGCCTAGCCAAAAACATTCAGTACTTC. Its protein product is CAWRRPDGLAKNIQYF. Full variable domain (outside the CDR3, taken from reference TRBV30 and TRBJ2-4): SQTIHQWPATLVQPVGSPLSLECTVEGTSNPNLYWYRQAAGRGLQLLFYSVGIGQISSEVPQNLSASRPQDRQFILSSKKLLLSDSGFYLCAWRRPDGLAKNIQYFGAGTRLSVL.

The chain is built from TRBV2 and TRBJ2-2; D remains unclear. This CDR3 has 15 residues. V shed 0 bases and J shed 6 bases, with 11 bases lying between them. CDR1 is SNHLY, CDR2 FYNNEI, per germline. CDR3 DNA: TGTGCCAGCAGTGAAGCCTTCCTGTCCCCCGGGGAGCTGTTTTTT. Its protein is CASSEAFLSPGELFF.

The J gene is TRBJ1-2, the V gene TRBV7-2; no firm D call. Trimming left V 1 base short and J 0 bases short, with 12 bases between. The CDR3 sequence is 16 residues long. Germline CDR1 SGHTA, CDR2 FQGNSA. CDR3 region: CASSLGQAAANYGYTF. CDR3 in DNA: TGTGCCAGCAGCTTAGGCCAGGCGGCAGCTAACTATGGCTACACCTTC.

J is TRBJ1-1 and V is TRBV5-4; 10 positions agree with TRBD1. Germline values: CDR1 SGHNT, CDR2 YYREEE (reference sequence). The V segment lost 5 bases and the J segment 4 bases; nucleotides outside the gene matches: 14. The CDR3 contains 17 residues. The CDR3 is CASRPSTGGRSSTEAFF. For the CDR3, the DNA is TGTGCCAGCAGACCCTCGACAGGGGGCAGGTCGAGCACTGAAGCTTTCTTT.

This chain joins TRBV19 and TRBJ2-3; D remains ambiguous. The CDR3 is 12 residues long. Trimming cost V 8 bases and J 6 bases, with 12 bases left between them. Germline CDR1 reads LNHDA; CDR2 reads SQIVND (reference sequence). CDR3 bases: TGTGCCAGTCCTCTCCATGGGGATACGCAGTATTTT. Encoded protein: CASPLHGDTQYF.